This section outlines one TCR beta chain sequence together with its context. Its antigen is undetermined. The trim removed 10 bases at V and 7 bases at J, leaving 11 bases unmatched. This CDR3 comprises 14 residues. Germline V CDR1 and CDR2: LNHDA, SQIVND (reference sequence). The method was immunoSEQ multiplex PCR; TCRdb's version includes in-frame clones alone and lacks a portion of them. The sample includes about 36,000 clones, 92% of them seen just once. Samples were taken several times over chemoradiotherapy. This entry comes from a study of chemoradiotherapy in HPV16-positive cancers. Study observations and caveats: During treatment, candidate HPV-specific clones and E7-related motifs expanded in tumor.

This chain links TRBV19 with TRBJ2-1; 9 nucleotides line up with TRBD2. This specimen consisted of blood, obtained from a patient who underwent chemoradiotherapy. The receptor's source is a human donor with HPV-associated anogenital cancer. The CDR3 here is CATRSGGPQNEQFF. DNA for the CDR3: TGTGCCACCAGAAGCGGGGGGCCGCAGAATGAGCAGTTCTTC. Together with reference TRBV19 and TRBJ2-1, the CDR3 gives the full variable domain: DGGITQSPKYLFRKEGQNVTLSCEQNLNHDAMYWYRQDPGQGLRLIYYSQIVNDFQKGDIAEGYSVSREKKESFPLTVTSAQKNPTAFYLCATRSGGPQNEQFFGPGTRLTVL.